This T cell receptor beta chain emerged from a study of CD8+ T cells in alopecia areata. Treatment: oral pan-JAK inhibitor, 5-10 mg twice daily. The sequencing template was cDNA reverse transcribed from extracted RNA. Generated by immunoSEQ multiplex PCR, the TCRdb table keeps only in-frame clones and is missing some. The sample contains tens of thousands of clones, around three quarters of which appear only once. Trimming stripped 2 bases from V and 5 bases from J, with 11 bases between. The CDR3 has 14 residues. The V gene's germline CDR1 is MNHEY and CDR2 SMNVEV (reference sequence). This sequence was found in a human donor with alopecia areata. The sequenced sample was CD8+ T cells sorted from blood, obtained around week 44, from a patient treated with tofacitinib. V is TRBV27 and J is TRBJ2-3; D is unclear. The CDR3 DNA follows: TGTGCCAGCAGTTTAGTGGCAGGCATAGATACGCAGTATTTT. Translated, it gives CASSLVAGIDTQYF.